This T cell receptor beta chain is drawn from a study of Ad26.COV2.S vaccination and SARS-CoV-2 variants. About the research overall: Participant was drawn from the COV1001 Ad26.COV2.S trial arm.

Germline lookup yields CDR1 LNHDA and CDR2 SQIVND (reference sequence). Trimming shortened V by 7 bases and J by 4 bases, and 7 bases separated the two germline ends. CDR3 size: 11 residues. Study-level results: CD8+ and CD4+ T cells specific for spike reportedly responded with substantial breadth after vaccination. Researchers cautioned that TCR breadth and depth analyses may have underestimated total T cell responses.

Some clones are missing from TCRdb's copy, which holds only in-frame ones; the method was immunoSEQ multiplex PCR. The table records under 500,000 clones, roughly 90% of them present only once. Points on this clone: Its specificity is not known.

Regarding treatment: around 19 received Ad26.COV2.S at low or high dose, single or two shots; roughly 5 received placebo; per-sample allocation not given. On day 63 after the first injection, vaccine and placebo recipients gave samples. In Boston, an adult donor aged 18-55 years took part. This TCR was recovered from a person aged 18-60 years who received the Ad26.COV2.S COVID-19 vaccine or a placebo. The V and J genes are TRBV19 and TRBJ2-5, with D unclear. The specimen comprised peripheral blood, sampled in a trial of Ad26.COV2.S vaccine versus placebo. CDR3 amino acids: CASKFGETQYF. In DNA, the CDR3 is TGTGCCAGTAAGTTCGGAGAGACCCAGTACTTC.